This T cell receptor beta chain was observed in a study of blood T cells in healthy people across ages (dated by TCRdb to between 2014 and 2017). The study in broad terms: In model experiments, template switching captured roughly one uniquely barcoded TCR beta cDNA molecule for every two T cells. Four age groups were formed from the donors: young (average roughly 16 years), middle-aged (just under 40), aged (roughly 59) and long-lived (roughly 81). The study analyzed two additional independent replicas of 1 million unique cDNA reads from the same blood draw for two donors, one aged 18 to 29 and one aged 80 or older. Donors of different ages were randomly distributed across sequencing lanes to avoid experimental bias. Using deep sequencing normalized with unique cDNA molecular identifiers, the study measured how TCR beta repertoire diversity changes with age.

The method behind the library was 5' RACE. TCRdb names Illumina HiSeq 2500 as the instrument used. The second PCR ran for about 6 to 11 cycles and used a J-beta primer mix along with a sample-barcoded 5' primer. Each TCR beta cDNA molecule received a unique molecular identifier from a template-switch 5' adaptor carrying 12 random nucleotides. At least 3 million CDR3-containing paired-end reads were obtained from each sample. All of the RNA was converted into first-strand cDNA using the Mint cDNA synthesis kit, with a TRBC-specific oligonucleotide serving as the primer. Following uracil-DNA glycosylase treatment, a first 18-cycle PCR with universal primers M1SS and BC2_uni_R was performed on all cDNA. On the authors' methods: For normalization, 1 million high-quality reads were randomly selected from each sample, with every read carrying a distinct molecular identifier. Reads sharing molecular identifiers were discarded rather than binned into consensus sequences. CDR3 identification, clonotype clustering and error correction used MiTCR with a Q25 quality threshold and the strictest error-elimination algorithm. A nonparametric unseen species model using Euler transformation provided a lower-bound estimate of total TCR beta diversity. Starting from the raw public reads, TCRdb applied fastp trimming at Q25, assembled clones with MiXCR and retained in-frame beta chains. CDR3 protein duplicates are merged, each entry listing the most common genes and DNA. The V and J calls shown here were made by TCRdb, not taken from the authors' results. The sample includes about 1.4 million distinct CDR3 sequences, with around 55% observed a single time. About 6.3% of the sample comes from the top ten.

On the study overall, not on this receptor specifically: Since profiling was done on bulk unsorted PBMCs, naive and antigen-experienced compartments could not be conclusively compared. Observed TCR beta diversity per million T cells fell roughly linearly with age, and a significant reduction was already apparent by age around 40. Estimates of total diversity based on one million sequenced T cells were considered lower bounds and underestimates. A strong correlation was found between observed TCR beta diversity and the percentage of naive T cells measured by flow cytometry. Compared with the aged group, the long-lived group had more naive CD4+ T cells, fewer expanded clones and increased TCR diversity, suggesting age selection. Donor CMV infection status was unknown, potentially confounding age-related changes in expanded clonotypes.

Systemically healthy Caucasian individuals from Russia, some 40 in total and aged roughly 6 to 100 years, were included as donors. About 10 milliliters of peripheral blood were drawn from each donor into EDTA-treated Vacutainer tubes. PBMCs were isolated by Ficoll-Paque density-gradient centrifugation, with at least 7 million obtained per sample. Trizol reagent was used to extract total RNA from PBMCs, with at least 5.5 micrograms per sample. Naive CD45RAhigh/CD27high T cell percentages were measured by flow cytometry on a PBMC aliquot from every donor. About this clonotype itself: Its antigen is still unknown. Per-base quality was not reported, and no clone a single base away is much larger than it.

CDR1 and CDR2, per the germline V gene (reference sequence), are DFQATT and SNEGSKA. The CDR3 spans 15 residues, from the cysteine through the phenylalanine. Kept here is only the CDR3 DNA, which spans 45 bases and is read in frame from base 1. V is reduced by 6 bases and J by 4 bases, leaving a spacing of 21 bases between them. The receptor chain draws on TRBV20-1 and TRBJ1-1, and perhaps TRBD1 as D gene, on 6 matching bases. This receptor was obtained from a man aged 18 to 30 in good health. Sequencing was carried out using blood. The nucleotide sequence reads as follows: TGCAGTGCCCCGGCGGCCCAACAGGGTCGCACTGAAGCTTTCTTT. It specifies CSAPAAQQGRTEAFF.